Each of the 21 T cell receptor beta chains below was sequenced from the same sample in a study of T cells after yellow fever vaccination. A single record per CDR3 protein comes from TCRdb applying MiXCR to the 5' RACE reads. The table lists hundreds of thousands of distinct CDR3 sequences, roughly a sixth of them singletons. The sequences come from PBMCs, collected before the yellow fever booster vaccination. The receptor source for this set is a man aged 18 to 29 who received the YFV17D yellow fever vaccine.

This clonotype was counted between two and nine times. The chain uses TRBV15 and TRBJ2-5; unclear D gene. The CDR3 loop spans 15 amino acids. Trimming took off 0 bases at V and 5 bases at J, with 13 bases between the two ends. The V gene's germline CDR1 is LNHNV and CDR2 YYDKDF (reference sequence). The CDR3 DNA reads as TGTGCCACCAGCAGAGATGGGGTGGATGCGGAGACCCAGTACTTC. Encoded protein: CATSRDGVDAETQYF.

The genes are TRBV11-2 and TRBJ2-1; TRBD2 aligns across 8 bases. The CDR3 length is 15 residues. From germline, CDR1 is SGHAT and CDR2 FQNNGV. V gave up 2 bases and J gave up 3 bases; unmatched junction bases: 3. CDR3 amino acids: CASSLIAGNYNEQFF. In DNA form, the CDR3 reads TGTGCCAGCAGCTTAATAGCGGGGAACTACAATGAGCAGTTCTTC.

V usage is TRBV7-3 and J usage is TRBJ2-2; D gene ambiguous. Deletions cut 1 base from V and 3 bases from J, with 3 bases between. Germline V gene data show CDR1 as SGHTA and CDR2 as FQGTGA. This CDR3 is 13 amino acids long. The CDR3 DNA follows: TGTGCCAGCAGCTTAATGGACACCGGGGAGCTGTTTTTT. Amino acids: CASSLMDTGELFF. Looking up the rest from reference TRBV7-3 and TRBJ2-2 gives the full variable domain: GAGVSQTPSNKVTEKGKYVELRCDPISGHTALYWYRQSLGQGPEFLIYFQGTGAADDSGLPNDRFFAVRPEGSVSTLKIQRTERGDSAVYLCASSLMDTGELFFGEGSRLTVL.

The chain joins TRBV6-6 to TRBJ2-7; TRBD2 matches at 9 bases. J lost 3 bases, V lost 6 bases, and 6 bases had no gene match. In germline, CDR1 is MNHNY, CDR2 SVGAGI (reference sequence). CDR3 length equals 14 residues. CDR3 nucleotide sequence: TGTGCCAGCAGAGGCCTAGCGGGGTTCTACGAGCAGTACGTC. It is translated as CASRGLAGFYEQYV.

The CDR3 nucleotides read TGTGCCAGCAGTAGACAGGGGGACGGCAATCAGCCCCAGCATTTT. It is translated as CASSRQGDGNQPQHF. The chain has TRBV7-9 and TRBJ1-5, with 9 bases identical to TRBD1. The V gene's germline CDR1 is SEHNR and CDR2 FQNEAQ (reference sequence). The CDR3 spans 15 residues. J gave up 2 bases and V 6 bases, and 5 bases lay outside the gene matches.

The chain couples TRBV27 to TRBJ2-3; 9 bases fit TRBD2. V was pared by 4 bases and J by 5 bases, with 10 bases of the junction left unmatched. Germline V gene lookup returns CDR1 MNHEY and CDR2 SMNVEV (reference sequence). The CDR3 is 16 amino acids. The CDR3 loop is CASSSRGGKVKDTQYF. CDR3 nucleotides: TGTGCCAGCAGTTCGCGGGGGGGTAAAGTGAAAGATACGCAGTATTTT.

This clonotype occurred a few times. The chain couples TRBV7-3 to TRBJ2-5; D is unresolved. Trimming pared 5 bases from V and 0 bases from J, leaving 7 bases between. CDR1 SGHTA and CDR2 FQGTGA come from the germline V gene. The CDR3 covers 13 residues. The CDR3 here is CASSRRYQETQYF. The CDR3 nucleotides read TGTGCCAGCAGCCGAAGGTACCAAGAGACCCAGTACTTC.

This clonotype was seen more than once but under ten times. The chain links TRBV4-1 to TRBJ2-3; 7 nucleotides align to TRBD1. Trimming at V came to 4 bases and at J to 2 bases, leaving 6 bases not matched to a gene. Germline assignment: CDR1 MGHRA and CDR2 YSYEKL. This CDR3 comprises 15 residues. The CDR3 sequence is CASSPRQGNTDTQYF. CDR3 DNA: TGCGCCAGCAGCCCAAGACAGGGTAACACAGATACGCAGTATTTT.

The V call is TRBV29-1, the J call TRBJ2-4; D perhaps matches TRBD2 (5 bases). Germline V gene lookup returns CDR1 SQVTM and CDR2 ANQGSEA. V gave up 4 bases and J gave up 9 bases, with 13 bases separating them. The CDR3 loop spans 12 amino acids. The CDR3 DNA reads TGCAGCGTTGGAGCGGCAAGCTCCATTCAGTACTTC. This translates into CSVGAASSIQYF.

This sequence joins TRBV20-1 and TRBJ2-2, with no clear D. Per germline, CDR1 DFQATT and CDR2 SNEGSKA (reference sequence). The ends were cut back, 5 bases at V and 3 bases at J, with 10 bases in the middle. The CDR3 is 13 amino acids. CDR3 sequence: CSAADVDTGELFF. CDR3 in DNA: TGCAGTGCTGCAGACGTGGACACCGGGGAGCTGTTTTTT.

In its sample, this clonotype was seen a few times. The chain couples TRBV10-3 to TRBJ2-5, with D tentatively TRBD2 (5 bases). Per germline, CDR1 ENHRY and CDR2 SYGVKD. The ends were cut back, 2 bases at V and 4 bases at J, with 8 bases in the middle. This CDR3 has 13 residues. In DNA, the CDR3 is TGTGCCATCAGTGAGGGACTCTTAGAGACCCAGTACTTC. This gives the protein CAISEGLLETQYF.

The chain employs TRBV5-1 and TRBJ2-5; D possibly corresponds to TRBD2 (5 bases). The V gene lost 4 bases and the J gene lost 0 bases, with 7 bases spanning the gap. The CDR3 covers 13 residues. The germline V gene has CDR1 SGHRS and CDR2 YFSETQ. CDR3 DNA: TGCGCCAGCAGCCCGGACTACCAAGAGACCCAGTACTTC. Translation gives CASSPDYQETQYF.

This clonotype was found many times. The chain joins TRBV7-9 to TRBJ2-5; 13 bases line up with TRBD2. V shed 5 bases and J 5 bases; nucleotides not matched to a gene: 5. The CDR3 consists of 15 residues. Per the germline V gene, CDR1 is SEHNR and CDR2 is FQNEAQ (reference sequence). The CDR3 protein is CASSPGLAGLETQYF. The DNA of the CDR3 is TGTGCCAGCAGCCCGGGACTAGCGGGGTTGGAGACCCAGTACTTC. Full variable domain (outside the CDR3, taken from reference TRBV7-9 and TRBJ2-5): DTGVSQNPRHKITKRGQNVTFRCDPISEHNRLYWYRQTLGQGPEFLTYFQNEAQLEKSRLLSDRFSAERPKGSFSTLEIQRTEQGDSAMYLCASSPGLAGLETQYFGPGTRLLVL.

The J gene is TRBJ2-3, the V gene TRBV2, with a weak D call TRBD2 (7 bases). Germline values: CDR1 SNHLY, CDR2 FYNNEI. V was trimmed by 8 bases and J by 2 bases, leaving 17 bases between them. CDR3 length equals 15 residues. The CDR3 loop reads CASSQGTTFTDTQYF. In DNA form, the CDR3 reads TGTGCCAGCTCGCAGGGGACTACTTTCACAGATACGCAGTATTTT.

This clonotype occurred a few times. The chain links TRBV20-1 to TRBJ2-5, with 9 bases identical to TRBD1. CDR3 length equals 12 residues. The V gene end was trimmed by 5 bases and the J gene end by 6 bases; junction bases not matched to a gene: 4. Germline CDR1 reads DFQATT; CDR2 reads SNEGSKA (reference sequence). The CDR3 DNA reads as TGCAGTGCTGATGACAGGGGGAAGACCCAGTACTTC. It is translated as CSADDRGKTQYF.

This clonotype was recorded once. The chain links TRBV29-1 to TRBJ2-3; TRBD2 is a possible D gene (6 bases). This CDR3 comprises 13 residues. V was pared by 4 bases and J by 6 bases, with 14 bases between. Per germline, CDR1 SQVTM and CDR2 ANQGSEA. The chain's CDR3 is CSVVGGERDTQYF. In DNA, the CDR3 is TGCAGCGTTGTAGGCGGGGAGAGGGATACGCAGTATTTT.

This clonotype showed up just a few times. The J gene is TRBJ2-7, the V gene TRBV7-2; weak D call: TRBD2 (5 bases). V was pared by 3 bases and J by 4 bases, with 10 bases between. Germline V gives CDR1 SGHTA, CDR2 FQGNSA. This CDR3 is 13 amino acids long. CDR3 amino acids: CASSLQPGYEQYV. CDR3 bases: TGTGCCAGCAGCTTGCAGCCGGGGTACGAGCAGTACGTC.

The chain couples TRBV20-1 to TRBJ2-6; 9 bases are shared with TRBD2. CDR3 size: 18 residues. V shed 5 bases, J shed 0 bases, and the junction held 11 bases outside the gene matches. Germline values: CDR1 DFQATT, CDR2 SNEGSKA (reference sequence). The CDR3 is CSADPGSGGTSGANVLTF. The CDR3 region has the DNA TGCAGTGCTGATCCAGGTAGCGGGGGCACCTCTGGGGCCAACGTCCTGACTTTC.

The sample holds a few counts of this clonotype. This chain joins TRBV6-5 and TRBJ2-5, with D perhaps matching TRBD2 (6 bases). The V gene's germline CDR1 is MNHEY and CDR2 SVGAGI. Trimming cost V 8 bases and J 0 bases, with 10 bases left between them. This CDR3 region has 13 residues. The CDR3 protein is CASLGGDQETQYF. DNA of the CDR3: TGTGCCAGCTTGGGCGGGGACCAAGAGACCCAGTACTTC.

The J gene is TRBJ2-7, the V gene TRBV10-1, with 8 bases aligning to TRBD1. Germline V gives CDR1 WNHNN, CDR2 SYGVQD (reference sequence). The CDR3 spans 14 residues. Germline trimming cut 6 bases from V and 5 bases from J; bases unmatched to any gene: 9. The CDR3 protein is CASRDREYFDEQYV. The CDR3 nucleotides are TGCGCCAGCAGGGACAGGGAGTACTTCGACGAGCAGTACGTC.

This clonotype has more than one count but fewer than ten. The CDR3 loop is CASSRLYEQYF. The CDR3 region has the DNA TGTGCCAGCAGTCGGCTATACGAGCAGTACTTC. J is TRBJ2-7 and V is TRBV6-6; D is uncertain. The length of the CDR3 is 11 residues. In germline, CDR1 is MNHNY, CDR2 SVGAGI (reference sequence). The germline V and J ends were trimmed by 5 bases and 4 bases, with 6 bases remaining between them.